These T cell receptor beta chains were read from a single sample in a study of T cell changes during pregnancy in multiple sclerosis. The repertoire was sequenced with immunoSEQ multiplex PCR; TCRdb's copy has only in-frame clones and lacks some. Of 70,000 to 75,000 clones in the sample, over 80% were seen once. The starting material was peripheral blood, obtained before pregnancy. The source of these receptors is a female donor with multiple sclerosis, enrolled in a pregnancy study. Each CDR3 is given with its conserved first and last residue.

j_gene | v_gene | CDR3aa
TRBJ1-4 | TRBV4-3 | CASSLFLDQGNEKLFF
TRBJ2-6 | TRBV13 | CASSLDRAGANVLTF
TRBJ1-1 | TRBV11-2 | CASSLERQPGVQAFF
TRBJ2-7 | TRBV10-3 | CAISESPYYEQYF
TRBJ2-1 | TRBV5-4 | CASSPSQGWGGRASNEQFF
TRBJ2-7 | TRBV5-5 | CASRGDLSSYEQYF
TRBJ2-7 | TRBV7-9 | CASSARTSGPYEQYF
TRBJ2-7 | TRBV4-3 | CASSQDLAESYEQYF
TRBJ2-5 | TRBV11-3 | CASSGGTGGRETQYF
TRBJ2-1 | TRBV10-3 | CAISPDSDEQFF
NA | TRBV6-5 | CASSYSTSGSDEQYF
TRBJ1-1 | TRBV1 | CTSSPPSDRGSTEAFF
TRBJ1-1 | TRBV7-2 | CASSLRSSGTEAFF
TRBJ2-7 | TRBV7-9 | CASSQSGAYEQYF
TRBJ2-3 | TRBV29-1 | CSARLAGDLPDTQYF
TRBJ2-7 | TRBV4-3 | CASSQEFRDWDEQYF
TRBJ1-5 | TRBV27 | CASSSLTGYSNQPQHF
TRBJ2-1 | TRBV27 | CASSPTSDPYNEQFF
TRBJ2-7 | TRBV15 | CATSIRLAGGGEQYF
TRBJ1-5 | TRBV2 | CASSEQAGGLSNQPQHF
TRBJ1-2 | TRBV28 | CASSSLPDTGYGYTF
TRBJ1-4 | TRBV19 | CASSHQGVREKLFF
TRBJ2-3 | TRBV28 | CASSQDTQYF
TRBJ2-5 | TRBV28 | CASSGGLRETQYF
TRBJ1-1 | TRBV7-8 | CASSLFEVPTEAFF
TRBJ2-1 | TRBV7-8 | CASSPDTGSSYNEQFF
TRBJ1-2 | TRBV4-1 | CASSRQGEGYTF
TRBJ2-1 | TRBV11-2 | CASSLGDMTYNEQFF